This T cell receptor (beta chain) was recovered during a study of graft-versus-host responses after intestinal transplantation. On the study more broadly: Anti-thymocyte globulin served as induction for all recipients, who then took tacrolimus and steroids for about 3 years. Findings and limits, study-wide: The authors found GvH clones in recipient marrow, some appearing first in ileum or blood.

Comment on this clone: Its target is not known.

V lost 5 bases, J lost 5 bases, and 10 bases stayed unmatched. The CDR3 contains 15 residues. The germline V gene encodes CDR1 MNHEY and CDR2 SVGAGI. The method was immunoSEQ multiplex PCR; TCRdb's version includes in-frame clones alone and lacks a portion of them. Found here are 73,000 or so clones, nearly 90% of them singletons; the top ten hold 4%. The chain has TRBV6-5 and TRBJ2-7; the match to TRBD1 covers 9 bases. Sequenced material: unstimulated CD8+ T cells sorted from spleen or lymph node cells, taken before transplant. The TCR originated in a human donor who was the organ donor for an intestinal transplant. This CDR3 is CASSTPGQGSHEQYV. The DNA of the CDR3 is TGTGCCAGCAGTACGCCGGGACAGGGTTCCCACGAGCAGTACGTC.